The 22 T cell receptor beta chains presented below share a single source sample, sequenced in a study of cytomegalovirus exposure and HLA in healthy donors (dated by TCRdb to between 2016 and 2019). Library preparation was by the immunoSEQ multiplex PCR assay. For the multiplex PCR, a mixture combining 60 forward primers for TCR Vbeta segments and 13 reverse primers for TCR Jbeta segments was used. The table comes from immuneACCESS by way of TCRdb, which keeps in-frame sequences with V and J called. Part of the clones is missing from these tables; in studies checked, under half for an unresolved V gene and the rest for unknown reasons. The sample yields some 94,000 clones; 55% to 75% were counted once. Roughly 2.6% of the sample goes to the ten largest clones. The sequencing input was PBMCs. These receptors originate from a man aged 50 to 59 in good health and CMV-seronegative.

This chain joins TRBV21-1 and TRBJ2-7; TRBD2 is taken as the D call from the table, unchecked against the DNA. TRBV21-1 is an annotated pseudogene. The CDR3 is 14 residues long. CDR3 DNA: TGTGCCAGCAGCAACGGATCGAGGTTTTACGAGCAGTACTTC. Translation: CASSNGSRFYEQYF.

The V and J genes are TRBV9 and TRBJ1-3, with D unresolved. This CDR3 comprises 14 residues. Germline-derived CDR1 and CDR2 are SGDLS and YYNGEE. V dropped 3 bases and J dropped 0 bases, with 7 bases sitting between them. CDR3 amino acids: CASSERFSGNTIYF. Written as DNA, the CDR3 is TGTGCCAGCAGCGAACGGTTCTCTGGAAACACCATATATTTT. The full variable domain, rest sourced from reference TRBV9 and TRBJ1-3, is DSGVTQTPKHLITATGQRVTLRCSPRSGDLSVYWYQQSLDQGLQFLIQYYNGEERAKGNILERFSAQQFPDLHSELNLSSLELGDSALYFCASSERFSGNTIYFGEGSWLTVV.

This clone has a single count. The genes are TRBV5-1 and TRBJ2-1; 8 bases line up with TRBD2. Looked up from germline, CDR1 is SGHRS and CDR2 is YFSETQ. J gave up 6 bases and V 4 bases, and 15 bases lay outside the gene matches. This CDR3 spans 17 amino acids. Here the CDR3 DNA reads TGCGCCAGCAGCCTAAAAACCGGGACTAGGAACTTCAATGAGCAGTTCTTC. It codes for CASSLKTGTRNFNEQFF. The entire variable domain, with the rest obtained from reference TRBV5-1 and TRBJ2-1, is as follows: KAGVTQTPRYLIKTRGQQVTLSCSPISGHRSVSWYQQTPGQGLQFLFEYFSETQRNKGNFPGRFSGRQFSNSRSEMNVSTLELGDSALYLCASSLKTGTRNFNEQFFGPGTRLTVL.

Only a few counts were recorded for this clone. The chain uses TRBV7-8 and TRBJ1-1; D unresolved. The CDR3 extends over 12 amino acids. In germline, CDR1 is SGHVS, CDR2 FQNEAQ. Trimming left V 1 base short and J 4 bases short, with 4 bases between. The CDR3 reads CASSLDLTEAFF. Here the CDR3 DNA reads TGTGCCAGCAGCTTAGATCTCACTGAAGCTTTCTTT.

This chain joins TRBV4-2 and TRBJ2-7; 9 positions agree with TRBD2. The CDR3 runs 16 residues. V shed 4 bases and J 0 bases; nucleotides not matched to a gene: 7. Germline CDR1 reads LGHNA; CDR2 reads YNFKEQ. The CDR3 sequence is CASSRLADATSYEQYF. The DNA of the CDR3 is TGTGCCAGCAGCCGACTAGCGGACGCTACCTCCTACGAGCAGTACTTC.

This sequence joins TRBV7-9 and TRBJ1-4, with a weak D call TRBD1 (6 bases). This CDR3 comprises 16 residues. The V end lost 7 bases, the J end lost 7 bases, and 22 bases lay between the germline ends. Looked up from germline, CDR1 is SEHNR and CDR2 is FQNEAQ (reference sequence). The CDR3 loop is CASIPTGGRSSEKLFF. CDR3 in DNA: TGTGCCAGCATCCCCACGGGGGGCAGGTCGAGTGAAAAACTGTTTTTT.

V is TRBV9 and J is TRBJ2-5, with D possibly TRBD2 on 5 matching bases. Trimming took off 0 bases at V and 2 bases at J, with 11 bases between the two ends. Germline CDR1 and CDR2: SGDLS and YYNGEE. The CDR3 covers 15 residues. The CDR3 sequence: CASSVGAANQETQYF. The CDR3 nucleotides read TGTGCCAGCAGCGTAGGAGCGGCAAATCAAGAGACCCAGTACTTC.

The CDR3 region is CATNPVSTDTQYF. The CDR3 nucleotides read TGTGCCACCAACCCAGTTAGCACAGATACGCAGTATTTT. The rearrangement links TRBV7-2 to TRBJ2-3; D is unclear. Between the trimmed V and J ends, which lost 10 bases and 0 bases, there was a span of 11 bases. The CDR3 is made up of 13 amino acids. CDR1 and CDR2 from the germline V gene are SGHTA and FQGNSA.

This clone was counted only a few times. The chain joins TRBV2 to TRBJ1-3, with unresolved D. The ends were cut back, 5 bases at V and 1 base at J, with 6 bases in the middle. The CDR3 is 13 amino acids. The germline V gene encodes CDR1 SNHLY and CDR2 FYNNEI. This CDR3 reads CASSRGSGNTIYF. DNA of the CDR3: TGTGCCAGCAGTCGAGGTTCTGGAAACACCATATATTTT.

The chain has TRBV11-3 and TRBJ2-3; possibly TRBD2 for D (5 bases). Germline CDR1 SGHNT, CDR2 YENEEA. The CDR3 contains 16 residues. V was cut by 1 base and J by 6 bases, with 17 bases left in between. CDR3 loop: CASSLGNTPLGDTQYF. In nucleotides, the CDR3 is TGTGCCAGCAGCTTAGGAAACACACCACTAGGGGATACGCAGTATTTT. Complete variable domain (other parts from reference TRBV11-3 and TRBJ2-3): EAGVVQSPRYKIIEKKQPVAFWCNPISGHNTLYWYLQNLGQGPELLIRYENEEAVDDSQLPKDRFSAERLKGVDSTLKIQPAELGDSAVYLCASSLGNTPLGDTQYFGPGTRLTVL.

The chain recombines TRBV6-1 with TRBJ2-7; D might be TRBD2 (6 bases). Trimming took 10 bases from V and 2 from J, leaving 18 bases between them. Per germline, CDR1 MNHNS and CDR2 SASEGT. CDR3 length: 14 residues. For the CDR3, the DNA is TGTGCCACTTCCTCCGGGACTCCTCCCTACGAGCAGTACGTC. Protein: CATSSGTPPYEQYV.

The chain couples TRBV29-1 to TRBJ2-1; D unclear. V dropped 3 bases and J dropped 1 base, with 7 bases sitting between them. The length of the CDR3 is 13 residues. Looked up from germline, CDR1 is SQVTM and CDR2 is ANQGSEA. The chain's CDR3 is CSVDGVSYNEQFF. The CDR3 coding sequence is TGCAGCGTTGATGGAGTTTCCTACAATGAGCAGTTCTTC.

In this sample, this clone turned up once. The V and J genes are TRBV5-1 and TRBJ2-1, with TRBD2 matching over 9 bases. The CDR3 totals 16 residues. Germline V gene data show CDR1 as SGHRS and CDR2 as YFSETQ. Trimming took 4 bases from V and 9 from J; bases not matched to a gene: 14. The CDR3 bases are TGCGCCAGCAGCACCTTGATTAGCGGGGGAGTGGTTGAGCAGTTCTTC. Translated: CASSTLISGGVVEQFF.

This chain joins TRBV30 and TRBJ1-6; D unresolved. This CDR3 has 15 residues. CDR1 is GTSNPN and CDR2 is SVGIG in the germline V gene (reference sequence). Trimming pared 2 bases from V and 8 bases from J, leaving 16 bases between. The CDR3 here is CAWSFGGLRDSPLHF. The CDR3 DNA reads TGTGCCTGGAGTTTTGGTGGTCTGAGAGATTCACCCCTCCACTTT.

The chain couples TRBV5-6 to TRBJ1-2, with D tentatively TRBD1 (5 bases). The germline gives CDR1 SGHDT, CDR2 YYEEEE. CDR3 size: 15 residues. V was clipped by 0 bases and J by 7 bases, with 16 bases between them. CDR3 bases: TGTGCCAGCAGCTTGGAGTACAGGCCCGTCGGTGGCTACACCTTC. Its protein product is CASSLEYRPVGGYTF.

The chain joins TRBV10-3 to TRBJ1-6, with D unclear. This CDR3 is built from 16 residues. V lost 2 bases and J 0 bases, leaving 8 bases between the germline ends. Germline assignment: CDR1 ENHRY and CDR2 SYGVKD. CDR3 protein: CAISETESSYNSPLHF. CDR3 coding DNA: TGTGCCATCAGTGAGACAGAGAGCTCCTATAATTCACCCCTCCACTTT.

Only one count was recorded for this clone. This chain joins TRBV5-1 and TRBJ2-3; 9 positions agree with TRBD2. CDR1 is SGHRS and CDR2 is YFSETQ in the germline V gene. The CDR3 has 14 amino acids. The J segment lost 2 bases and the V segment lost 4 bases, leaving 2 bases of the junction unmatched. The CDR3 sequence: CASSKRGATDTQYF. DNA of the CDR3: TGCGCCAGCAGCAAGCGGGGGGCCACAGATACGCAGTATTTT.

The rearrangement joins TRBV2 to TRBJ2-5, with D tentatively TRBD1 (6 bases). V gave up 7 bases and J gave up 1 base, with 10 bases separating them. The CDR3 is 13 residues long. Germline V CDR1 and CDR2: SNHLY, FYNNEI. CDR3 sequence reads: CASNGQIQETQYF. As DNA, the CDR3 is TGTGCCAGCAATGGACAGATCCAAGAGACCCAGTACTTC.

This chain joins TRBV10-3 and TRBJ2-5; D is perhaps TRBD2 (5 bases). The CDR3 is 10 amino acids. Trimming stripped 10 bases from V and 3 bases from J, with 6 bases between. Germline lookup yields CDR1 ENHRY and CDR2 SYGVKD. Here the CDR3 DNA reads TGTGCCACCGGGGAAGAGACCCAGTACTTC. This gives the protein CATGEETQYF.

The rearrangement joins TRBV29-1 to TRBJ1-1; 7 bases are shared with TRBD1. Germline V gene lookup returns CDR1 SQVTM and CDR2 ANQGSEA. V trimming: 6 bases; J trimming: 3 bases; junction bases outside the gene matches: 10. The CDR3 totals 14 residues. For the CDR3, the DNA is TGCAGCGTACGGAACCGGGACAGCCACACTGAAGCTTTCTTT. Protein product: CSVRNRDSHTEAFF.

The chain employs TRBV4-1 and TRBJ2-7, with D possibly being TRBD2 (6 bases). The CDR3 totals 10 residues. Trimming removed 5 bases from V and 13 bases from J, with 12 bases in between. The germline gives CDR1 MGHRA, CDR2 YSYEKL. DNA for the CDR3: TGCGCCAGCAGCGTGGGACTGGTCTACGTC. Translated: CASSVGLVYV.

The chain recombines TRBV7-9 with TRBJ1-2; D not certain. CDR1 and CDR2 (germline): SEHNR, FQNEAQ (reference sequence). With 1 base removed from V and 4 bases from J, the gap between germline ends came to 4 bases. The CDR3 loop spans 12 amino acids. The DNA for the CDR3 is TGTGCCAGCAGCTTAGGGCTCTATGGCTACACCTTC. Amino acids: CASSLGLYGYTF.